This record covers a single TCR beta chain. Antigen unknown. These data belong to a study of T cell responses to AZD1222 COVID-19 vaccine. Study-wide results and limits: Without day 14 samples, only post-peak T cell repertoires were studied. Donor demographics were predominantly white British with a female majority; clonal diversity may be underestimated.

The table came from immunoSEQ multiplex PCR; TCRdb's copy has only in-frame clones and leaves some out. The sample records around 83,000 clones, more than 75% being singletons. V shed 4 bases, J shed 9 bases, and the junction held 9 bases outside the gene matches. This CDR3 spans 14 amino acids. Germline values: CDR1 SGHRS, CDR2 YFSETQ. This TCR was sampled from an adult in good health. The sequencing here drew on peripheral blood, taken on day 0 of AZD1222 vaccination. The chain is built from TRBV5-1 and TRBJ1-1; 10 nucleotides align to TRBD1. Here the CDR3 reads CASSPGQGGSQAFF. For the CDR3, the DNA is TGCGCCAGCAGCCCCGGACAGGGGGGTAGTCAAGCTTTCTTT. Combining the CDR3 with reference TRBV5-1 and TRBJ1-1 gives the whole variable domain KAGVTQTPRYLIKTRGQQVTLSCSPISGHRSVSWYQQTPGQGLQFLFEYFSETQRNKGNFPGRFSGRQFSNSRSEMNVSTLELGDSALYLCASSPGQGGSQAFFGQGTRLTVV.